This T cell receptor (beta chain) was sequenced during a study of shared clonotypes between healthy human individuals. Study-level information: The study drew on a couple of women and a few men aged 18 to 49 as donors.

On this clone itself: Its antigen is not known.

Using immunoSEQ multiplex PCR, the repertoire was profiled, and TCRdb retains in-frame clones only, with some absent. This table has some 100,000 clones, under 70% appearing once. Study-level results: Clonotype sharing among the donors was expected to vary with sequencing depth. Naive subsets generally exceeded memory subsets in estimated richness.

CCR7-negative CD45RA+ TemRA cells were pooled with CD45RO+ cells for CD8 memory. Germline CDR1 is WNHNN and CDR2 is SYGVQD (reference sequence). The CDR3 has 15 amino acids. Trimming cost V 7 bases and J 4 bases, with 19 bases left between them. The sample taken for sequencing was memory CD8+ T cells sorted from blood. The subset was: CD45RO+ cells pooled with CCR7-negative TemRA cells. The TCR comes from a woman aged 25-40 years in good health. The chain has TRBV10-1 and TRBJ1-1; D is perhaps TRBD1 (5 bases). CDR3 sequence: CASNTKAGRGTEAFF. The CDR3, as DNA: TGCGCCAGCAACACCAAAGCCGGAAGGGGCACTGAAGCTTTCTTT.